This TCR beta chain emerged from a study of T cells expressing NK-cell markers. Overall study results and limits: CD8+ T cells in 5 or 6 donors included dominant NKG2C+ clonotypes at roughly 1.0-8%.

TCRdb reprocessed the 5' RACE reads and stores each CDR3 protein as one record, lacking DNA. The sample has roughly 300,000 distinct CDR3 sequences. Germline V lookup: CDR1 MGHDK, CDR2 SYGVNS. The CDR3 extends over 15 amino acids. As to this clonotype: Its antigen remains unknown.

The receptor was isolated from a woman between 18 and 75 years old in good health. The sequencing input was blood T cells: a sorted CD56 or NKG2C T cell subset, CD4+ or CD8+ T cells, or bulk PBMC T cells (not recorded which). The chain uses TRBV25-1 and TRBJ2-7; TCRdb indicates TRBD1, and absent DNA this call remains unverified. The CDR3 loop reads CASSDPYRDPYEQYF.